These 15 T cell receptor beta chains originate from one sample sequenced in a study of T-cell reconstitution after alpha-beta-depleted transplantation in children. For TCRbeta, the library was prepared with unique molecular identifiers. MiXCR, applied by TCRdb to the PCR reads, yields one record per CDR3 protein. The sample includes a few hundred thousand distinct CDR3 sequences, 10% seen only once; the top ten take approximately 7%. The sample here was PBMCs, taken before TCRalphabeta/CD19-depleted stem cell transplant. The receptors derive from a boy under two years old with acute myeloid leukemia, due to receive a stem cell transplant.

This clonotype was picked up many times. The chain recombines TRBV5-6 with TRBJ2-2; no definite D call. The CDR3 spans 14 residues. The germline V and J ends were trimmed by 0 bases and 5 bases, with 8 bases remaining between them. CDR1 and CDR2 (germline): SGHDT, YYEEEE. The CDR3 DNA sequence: TGTGCCAGCAGCTTGGTTTGGACGACCGGGGAGCTGTTTTTT. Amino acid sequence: CASSLVWTTGELFF.

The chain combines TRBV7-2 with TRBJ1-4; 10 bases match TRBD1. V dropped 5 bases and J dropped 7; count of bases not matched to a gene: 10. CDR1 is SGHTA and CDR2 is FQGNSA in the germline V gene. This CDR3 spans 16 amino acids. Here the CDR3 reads CASSRTGTGVPEKLFF. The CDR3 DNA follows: TGTGCCAGCAGCCGCACCGGGACAGGGGTCCCTGAAAAACTGTTTTTT.

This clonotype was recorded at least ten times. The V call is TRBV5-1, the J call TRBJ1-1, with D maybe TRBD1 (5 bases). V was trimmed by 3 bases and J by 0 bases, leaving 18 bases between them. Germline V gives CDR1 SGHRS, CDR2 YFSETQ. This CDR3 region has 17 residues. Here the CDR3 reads CASSSSSMTAVNTEAFF. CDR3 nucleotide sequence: TGCGCCAGCAGCTCCTCTTCTATGACAGCGGTGAACACTGAAGCTTTCTTT.

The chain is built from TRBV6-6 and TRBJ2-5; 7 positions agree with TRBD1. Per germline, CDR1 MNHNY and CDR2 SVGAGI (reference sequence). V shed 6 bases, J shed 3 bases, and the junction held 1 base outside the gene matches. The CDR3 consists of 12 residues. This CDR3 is CASRDREETQYF. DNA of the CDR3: TGTGCCAGCAGAGACAGGGAAGAGACCCAGTACTTC.

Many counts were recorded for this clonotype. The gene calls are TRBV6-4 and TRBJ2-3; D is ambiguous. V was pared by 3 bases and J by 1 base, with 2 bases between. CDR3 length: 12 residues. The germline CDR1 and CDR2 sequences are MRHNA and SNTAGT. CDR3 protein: CASSEGTDTQYF. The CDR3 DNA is TGTGCCAGCAGTGAGGGCACAGATACGCAGTATTTT.

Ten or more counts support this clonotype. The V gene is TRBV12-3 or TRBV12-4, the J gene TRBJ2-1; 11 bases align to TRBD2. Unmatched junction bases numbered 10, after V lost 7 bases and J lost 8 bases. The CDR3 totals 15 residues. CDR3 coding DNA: TGTGCCAGCACCATAGCGGGGGGGCCCCCCGATGAGCAGTTCTTC. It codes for CASTIAGGPPDEQFF.

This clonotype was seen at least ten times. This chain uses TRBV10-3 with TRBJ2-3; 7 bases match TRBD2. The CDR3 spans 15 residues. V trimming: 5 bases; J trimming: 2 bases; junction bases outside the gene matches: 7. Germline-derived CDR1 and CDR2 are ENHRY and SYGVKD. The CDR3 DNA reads TGTGCCATCAGTAGCCCGGGACTAAACACAGATACGCAGTATTTT. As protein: CAISSPGLNTDTQYF.

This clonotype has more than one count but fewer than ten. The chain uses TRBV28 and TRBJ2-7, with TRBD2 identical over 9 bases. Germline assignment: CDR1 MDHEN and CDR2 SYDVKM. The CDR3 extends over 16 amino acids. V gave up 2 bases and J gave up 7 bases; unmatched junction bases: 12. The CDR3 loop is CASSLGGLAGFGEQYF. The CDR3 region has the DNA TGTGCCAGCAGTTTAGGAGGCCTAGCGGGGTTTGGAGAGCAGTACTTC.

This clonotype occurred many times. The CDR3 nucleotides are TGTGCCAGCAGTGAAGCTGGGGGAGGGGCCTACGAGCAGTACTTC. This codes for CASSEAGGGAYEQYF. The chain joins TRBV6-1 to TRBJ2-7, with TRBD2 identical over 7 bases. The germline V gene encodes CDR1 MNHNS and CDR2 SASEGT. The CDR3 is 15 residues long. The V and J ends lost 0 bases and 2 bases, in that order; junction bases with no gene match: 4.

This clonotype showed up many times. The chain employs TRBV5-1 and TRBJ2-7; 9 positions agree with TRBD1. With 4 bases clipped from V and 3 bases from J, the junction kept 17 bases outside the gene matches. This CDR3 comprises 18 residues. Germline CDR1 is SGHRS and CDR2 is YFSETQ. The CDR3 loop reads CASSPYGTGIGSDYEQYF. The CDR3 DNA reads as TGCGCCAGCAGCCCTTATGGGACAGGGATTGGGTCTGACTACGAGCAGTACTTC.

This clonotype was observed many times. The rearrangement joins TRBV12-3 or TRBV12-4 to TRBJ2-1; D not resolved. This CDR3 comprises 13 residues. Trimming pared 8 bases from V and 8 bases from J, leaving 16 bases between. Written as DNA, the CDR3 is TGTGCCAGCGAACGGCTAGTTAGGGATGAGCAGTTCTTC. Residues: CASERLVRDEQFF.

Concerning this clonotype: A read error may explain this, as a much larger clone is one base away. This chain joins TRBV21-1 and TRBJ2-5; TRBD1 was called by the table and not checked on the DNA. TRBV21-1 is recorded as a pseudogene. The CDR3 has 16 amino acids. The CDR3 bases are TGTGCCAGCAGCAAAGAGGTCGTGAGGACAGAAGAGACCCAGTACTTC. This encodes CASSKEVVRTEETQYF.

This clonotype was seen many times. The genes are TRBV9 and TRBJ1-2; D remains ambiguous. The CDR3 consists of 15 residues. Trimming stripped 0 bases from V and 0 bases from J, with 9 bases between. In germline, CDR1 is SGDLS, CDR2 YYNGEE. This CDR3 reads CASSVGGPTNYGYTF. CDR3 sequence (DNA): TGTGCCAGCAGCGTAGGAGGTCCGACTAACTATGGCTACACCTTC.

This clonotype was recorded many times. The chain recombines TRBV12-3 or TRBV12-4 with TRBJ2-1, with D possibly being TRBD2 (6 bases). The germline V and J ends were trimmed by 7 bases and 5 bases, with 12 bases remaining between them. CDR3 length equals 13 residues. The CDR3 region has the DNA TGTGCCAGCACCATTTGGGGGGACAATGAGCAGTTCTTC. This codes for CASTIWGDNEQFF.

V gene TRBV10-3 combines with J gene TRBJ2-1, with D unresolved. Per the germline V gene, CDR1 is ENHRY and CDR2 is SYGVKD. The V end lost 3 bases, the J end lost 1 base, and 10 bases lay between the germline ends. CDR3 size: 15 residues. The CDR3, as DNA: TGTGCCATCAGTGATCTGGGTGAATCCTACAATGAGCAGTTCTTC. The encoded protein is CAISDLGESYNEQFF.